The 32 T cell receptor beta chains below come from one sample, sequenced in a study of OX40 agonist ivuxolimab in advanced cancers. TCRdb keeps only in-frame clones here, not all; method: immunoSEQ multiplex PCR. The table includes roughly 100,000 clones, roughly 93% detected once. The source material was CD4+ or CD8+ T cells sorted from blood, sampled in a trial of the OX40 agonist ivuxolimab. These receptors originate from an adult with an advanced solid tumor such as melanoma, head and neck, liver or kidney cancer.

This rearrangement joins TRBV19 to TRBJ1-4; D ambiguous. V was trimmed by 3 bases and J by 7 bases, leaving 9 bases between them. The germline V gene has CDR1 LNHDA and CDR2 SQIVND (reference sequence). This CDR3 comprises 13 residues. This chain's CDR3 is CASSIRGSEKLFF. CDR3 in DNA: TGTGCCAGTAGTATTCGCGGGTCTGAAAAACTGTTTTTT.

The chain carries TRBV7-2 and TRBJ2-3, with D tentatively TRBD2 (5 bases). V was cut by 2 bases and J by 1 base, with 7 bases left in between. CDR1 is SGHTA, CDR2 FQGNSA, per germline. This CDR3 is built from 14 residues. For the CDR3, the DNA is TGTGCCAGCAGCTTATCCGGGGGCACAGATACGCAGTATTTT. Its translation: CASSLSGGTDTQYF.

J is TRBJ1-2 and V is TRBV30; D is unresolved. The CDR3 length is 11 residues. Germline V gene sequence: CDR1 GTSNPN, CDR2 SVGIG (reference sequence). The ends were cut back, 3 bases at V and 12 bases at J, with 14 bases in the middle. The CDR3 DNA is TGTGCCTGGAGGCCAAGACATTACCACACCTTC. Translating it yields CAWRPRHYHTF.

This clone was observed a single time. This chain links TRBV30 with TRBJ1-6; 8 bases line up with TRBD1. The CDR3 contains 18 residues. Germline lookup yields CDR1 GTSNPN and CDR2 SVGIG (reference sequence). V shed 0 bases, J shed 10 bases, and the junction held 17 bases outside the gene matches. The CDR3 sequence: CAWSVPCPGTGGGSPLHF. For the CDR3, the DNA is TGTGCCTGGAGTGTACCGTGTCCGGGTACAGGGGGGGGGTCACCCCTCCACTTT.

The V gene is TRBV7-2, the J gene TRBJ1-5, with 7 bases that match TRBD1. Germline V gene sequence: CDR1 SGHTA, CDR2 FQGNSA. The CDR3 has 15 amino acids. Germline trimming cut 4 bases from V and 7 bases from J; bases unmatched to any gene: 10. CDR3 in DNA: TGTGCCAGCAGCTCGACGACAGGGAGGCGCCAGCCCCAGCATTTT. Amino acid sequence: CASSSTTGRRQPQHF.

The chain joins TRBV19 to TRBJ1-5; unclear D gene. The CDR3 runs to 15 residues. CDR1 LNHDA and CDR2 SQIVND come from the germline V gene (reference sequence). V dropped 7 bases and J dropped 3 bases, with 16 bases sitting between them. DNA of the CDR3: TGTGCCAGTATTGAACTCGGACGTTCCAATCAGCCCCAGCATTTT. As protein: CASIELGRSNQPQHF. The whole variable domain, filled in from reference TRBV19 and TRBJ1-5, reads DGGITQSPKYLFRKEGQNVTLSCEQNLNHDAMYWYRQDPGQGLRLIYYSQIVNDFQKGDIAEGYSVSREKKESFPLTVTSAQKNPTAFYLCASIELGRSNQPQHFGDGTRLSIL.

V and J are TRBV2 and TRBJ1-4; D call uncertain. V dropped 11 bases and J dropped 3 bases, with 16 bases sitting between them. The CDR3 consists of 14 residues. Germline CDR1 and CDR2: SNHLY and FYNNEI. This CDR3 reads CAYQRQTSNEKLFF. CDR3 nucleotide sequence: TGTGCCTATCAGAGGCAAACCTCTAATGAAAAACTGTTTTTT.

The chain combines TRBV5-1 with TRBJ1-1; D remains ambiguous. The CDR3 runs 14 residues. Between the trimmed V and J ends, which lost 5 bases and 4 bases, there was a span of 15 bases. Germline CDR1 reads SGHRS; CDR2 reads YFSETQ. The CDR3 spells CASRLGSGPTEAFF. DNA of the CDR3: TGCGCCAGCAGGCTAGGCAGCGGACCCACTGAAGCTTTCTTT.

This chain joins TRBV4-2 and TRBJ2-1; TRBD1 matches 9 bases. The CDR3 has 14 residues. The V gene's germline CDR1 is LGHNA and CDR2 YNFKEQ. The V segment lost 4 bases and the J segment 9 bases; nucleotides outside the gene matches: 7. The CDR3 sequence: CASSRDRAETEQFF. The CDR3 DNA reads as TGTGCCAGCAGCCGGGACAGGGCGGAGACTGAGCAGTTCTTC.

The chain recombines TRBV2 with TRBJ1-1; D is perhaps TRBD1 (6 bases). Trimming took 4 bases from V and 3 from J, leaving 12 bases between them. Germline-derived CDR1 and CDR2 are SNHLY and FYNNEI. The CDR3 consists of 14 residues. This CDR3 is CASSASRGYTEAFF. CDR3 DNA sequence: TGTGCCAGCAGTGCCTCCAGGGGCTACACTGAAGCTTTCTTT. Filled out from reference TRBV2 and TRBJ1-1, the complete variable domain reads EPEVTQTPSHQVTQMGQEVILRCVPISNHLYFYWYRQILGQKVEFLVSFYNNEISEKSEIFDDQFSVERPDGSNFTLKIRSTKLEDSAMYFCASSASRGYTEAFFGQGTRLTVV.

The chain is built from TRBV28 and TRBJ1-2; D ambiguous. The germline gives CDR1 MDHEN, CDR2 SYDVKM. Trimming took 9 bases from V and 6 from J, leaving 26 bases between them. The CDR3 totals 16 residues. CDR3 amino acids: CASKGRGLAGVNGYTF. As DNA, the CDR3 is TGTGCCAGTAAGGGTCGGGGTCTGGCCGGGGTAAATGGCTACACCTTC.

The chain links TRBV5-1 to TRBJ2-3; D gene ambiguous. The CDR3 is made up of 12 amino acids. Germline-derived CDR1 and CDR2 are SGHRS and YFSETQ. The V gene lost 6 bases and the J gene lost 5 bases, with 10 bases spanning the gap. The CDR3 here is CASTLGEDTQYF. DNA of the CDR3: TGCGCCAGCACCCTTGGGGAAGATACGCAGTATTTT.

This clone came up once. The chain recombines TRBV6-6 with TRBJ2-1; D is perhaps TRBD1 (5 bases). V was pared by 2 bases and J by 9 bases, with 11 bases between. The length of the CDR3 is 13 residues. The germline V gene has CDR1 MNHNY and CDR2 SVGAGI (reference sequence). This chain's CDR3 is CASSYGRASEQFF. The DNA of the CDR3 is TGTGCCAGCAGTTACGGCAGGGCTAGTGAGCAGTTCTTC.

This rearrangement joins TRBV4-2 to TRBJ2-2, with 10 bases that match TRBD2. The CDR3 consists of 18 residues. J gave up 7 bases and V 2 bases, and 13 bases lay outside the gene matches. The V gene's germline CDR1 is LGHNA and CDR2 YNFKEQ. The CDR3 sequence is CASSQIGRSGGAGGELFF. The CDR3 DNA reads as TGTGCCAGCAGCCAAATTGGAAGGAGCGGGGGGGCCGGCGGGGAGCTGTTTTTT.

This clone has more than one count but fewer than ten. The chain joins TRBV30 to TRBJ2-7, with D tentatively TRBD2 (6 bases). Germline CDR1 reads GTSNPN; CDR2 reads SVGIG (reference sequence). Trimming cost V 2 bases and J 7 bases, with 18 bases left between them. The length of the CDR3 is 14 residues. CDR3 sequence (DNA): TGTGCCTGGAGTCAACCGGCGGGGTGGGGGGAGCAGTACTTC. Translated, it gives CAWSQPAGWGEQYF.

The J gene is TRBJ1-6, the V gene TRBV11-3, with 7 bases matching TRBD1. The CDR3 extends over 15 amino acids. Losses at the gene ends were 5 bases for V and 6 bases for J; bases not matched to a gene: 7. Germline CDR1 reads SGHNT; CDR2 reads YENEEA. The CDR3 is CASSKNRGSNSPLHF. The CDR3 nucleotides read TGTGCCAGCAGCAAGAACAGGGGTTCTAATTCACCCCTCCACTTT. Together with reference TRBV11-3 and TRBJ1-6, the CDR3 gives the full variable domain: EAGVVQSPRYKIIEKKQPVAFWCNPISGHNTLYWYLQNLGQGPELLIRYENEEAVDDSQLPKDRFSAERLKGVDSTLKIQPAELGDSAVYLCASSKNRGSNSPLHFGNGTRLTVT.

V gene TRBV7-9 combines with J gene TRBJ1-1, with D unresolved. V lost 2 bases and J 4 bases, leaving 11 bases between the germline ends. CDR3 length equals 14 residues. The germline V gene encodes CDR1 SEHNR and CDR2 FQNEAQ (reference sequence). For the CDR3, the DNA is TGTGCCAGCAGCTTAAGCGCTGTAGGCACTGAAGCTTTCTTT. Amino acids: CASSLSAVGTEAFF. The full variable domain, completed using reference TRBV7-9 and TRBJ1-1, is DTGVSQNPRHKITKRGQNVTFRCDPISEHNRLYWYRQTLGQGPEFLTYFQNEAQLEKSRLLSDRFSAERPKGSFSTLEIQRTEQGDSAMYLCASSLSAVGTEAFFGQGTRLTVV.

The chain uses TRBV28 and TRBJ2-1; D not resolved. The CDR3 is 14 residues long. Between the trimmed V and J ends, which lost 3 bases and 10 bases, there was a span of 16 bases. The germline V gene has CDR1 MDHEN and CDR2 SYDVKM. This CDR3 is CASSFASWSTEQFF. The DNA of the CDR3 is TGTGCCAGCAGTTTTGCGAGTTGGTCCACAGAGCAGTTCTTC.

The CDR3 protein is CASDGGVAEQYF. In DNA form, the CDR3 reads TGTGCCAGCGATGGGGGGGTGGCTGAACAGTACTTC. The chain employs TRBV2 and TRBJ2-7, with TRBD2 identical over 7 bases. This CDR3 region has 12 residues. With V trimmed by 8 bases and J by 10 bases, 11 bases remained unmatched. The germline V gene has CDR1 SNHLY and CDR2 FYNNEI.

The gene calls are TRBV30 and TRBJ2-4; D unresolved. In germline, CDR1 is GTSNPN, CDR2 SVGIG (reference sequence). This CDR3 contains 16 residues. Trimming took 1 base from V and 2 from J, leaving 15 bases between them. CDR3 loop: CAWSGRQLSSKNIQYF. CDR3 DNA sequence: TGTGCCTGGAGTGGCCGGCAGTTGAGTTCCAAAAACATTCAGTACTTC. Full variable domain (missing parts from reference TRBV30 and TRBJ2-4): SQTIHQWPATLVQPVGSPLSLECTVEGTSNPNLYWYRQAAGRGLQLLFYSVGIGQISSEVPQNLSASRPQDRQFILSSKKLLLSDSGFYLCAWSGRQLSSKNIQYFGAGTRLSVL.

V is TRBV19 and J is TRBJ2-2; maybe TRBD2 (6 bases). The CDR3 contains 15 residues. The V end lost 5 bases, the J end lost 2 bases, and 12 bases lay between the germline ends. Germline assignment: CDR1 LNHDA and CDR2 SQIVND (reference sequence). The CDR3 sequence: CASSSGERNTGELFF. The DNA of the CDR3 is TGTGCCAGTAGTTCGGGGGAGCGAAACACCGGGGAGCTGTTTTTT.

The chain couples TRBV7-2 to TRBJ2-3; TRBD1 aligns across 7 bases. There are 12 residues in the CDR3. Germline trimming cut 3 bases from V and 9 bases from J; bases unmatched to any gene: 3. Germline values: CDR1 SGHTA, CDR2 FQGNSA. CDR3 loop: CASSFSTGTQYF. In nucleotides, the CDR3 is TGTGCCAGCAGCTTTTCGACAGGGACGCAGTATTTT. Supplemented by reference TRBV7-2 and TRBJ2-3, the full variable domain reads GAGVSQSPSNKVTEKGKDVELRCDPISGHTALYWYRQSLGQGLEFLIYFQGNSAPDKSGLPSDRFSAERTGGSVSTLTIQRTQQEDSAVYLCASSFSTGTQYFGPGTRLTVL.

The chain uses TRBV10-3 and TRBJ2-3, with D perhaps TRBD2 (5 bases). V dropped 0 bases and J dropped 1 base, with 8 bases sitting between them. Germline assignment: CDR1 ENHRY and CDR2 SYGVKD. The CDR3 runs 15 residues. CDR3 loop: CAISESRVGTDTQYF. CDR3 nucleotides: TGTGCCATCAGTGAGTCGAGGGTCGGCACAGATACGCAGTATTTT.

DNA of the CDR3: TGCGCCAGCAGCGCGAAACCACTTACAGGGCTTGCGGCAGATACGCAGTATTTT. This codes for CASSAKPLTGLAADTQYF. The chain has TRBV5-1 and TRBJ2-3; tentatively, D is TRBD1 (6 bases). Per the germline V gene, CDR1 is SGHRS and CDR2 is YFSETQ. Trimming removed 4 bases from V and 4 bases from J, with 25 bases in between. The length of the CDR3 is 18 residues.

The rearrangement uses TRBV14 and TRBJ1-1, with D possibly matching TRBD1 (6 bases). Germline V gives CDR1 SGHDN, CDR2 FVKESK. There are 13 residues in the CDR3. V lost 8 bases to trimming and J lost 8 bases, with 18 bases between them. For the CDR3, the DNA is TGTGCCAGCTCAATAAACCCCGGGACAGAAGCTTTCTTT. Protein sequence: CASSINPGTEAFF. Variable domain in full (rest from reference TRBV14 and TRBJ1-1): EAGVTQFPSHSVIEKGQTVTLRCDPISGHDNLYWYRRVMGKEIKFLLHFVKESKQDESGMPNNRFLAERTGGTYSTLKVQPAELEDSGVYFCASSINPGTEAFFGQGTRLTVV.

This chain links TRBV2 with TRBJ2-6; no definite D call. This CDR3 region has 13 residues. CDR1 and CDR2 (germline): SNHLY, FYNNEI. The V gene lost 2 bases and the J gene lost 1 base, with 0 bases spanning the gap. CDR3: CASSESGANVLTF. The CDR3, as DNA: TGTGCCAGCAGTGAATCTGGGGCCAACGTCCTGACTTTC.

The chain carries TRBV6-1 and TRBJ2-2, with 9 nucleotides matching TRBD1. Germline lookup yields CDR1 MNHNS and CDR2 SASEGT. The CDR3 has 15 residues. V was pared by 6 bases and J by 6 bases, with 8 bases of the junction left unmatched. The chain's CDR3 is CASSAGTGLPGELFF. CDR3 DNA: TGTGCCAGCAGCGCCGGGACAGGGCTCCCCGGGGAGCTGTTTTTT.

Regarding this clone: A junction boundary mismatches the germline segment, possibly from a read error. The chain joins TRBV7-7 to TRBJ2-3, with 7 bases identical to TRBD2. The CDR3 sequence is 14 residues long. Per the germline V gene, CDR1 is SSHAT and CDR2 is FNYEAQ (reference sequence). The CDR3 sequence: CASSLGGRRDTQYF. CDR3 bases: TGTGCTAGCAGCTTGGGGGGGAGGAGAGATACGCAGTATTTT.

The chain has TRBV7-9 and TRBJ2-4, with D perhaps given as TRBD1 or TRBD2 (5 bases each). Trimming left V 4 bases short and J 8 bases short, with 18 bases between. The CDR3 totals 15 residues. The germline gives CDR1 SEHNR, CDR2 FQNEAQ (reference sequence). The CDR3 DNA follows: TGTGCCAGCAGCTACCGTGAGGGGCGGAAAGACATTCAGTACTTC. As protein: CASSYREGRKDIQYF.

This chain connects TRBV28 to TRBJ1-2, with 12 bases lining up with TRBD1. CDR3 size: 15 residues. With V trimmed by 5 bases and J by 8 bases, 9 bases remained unmatched. Germline assignment: CDR1 MDHEN and CDR2 SYDVKM. CDR3 coding DNA: TGTGCCAGCAGTCCGACGGGACAGGGGGCGCGAGGCTACACCTTC. As protein: CASSPTGQGARGYTF.

This clone was seen just once. The rearrangement links TRBV5-1 to TRBJ1-2, with D unresolved. The germline gives CDR1 SGHRS, CDR2 YFSETQ. Trimming pared 2 bases from V and 3 bases from J, leaving 8 bases between. The CDR3 loop spans 13 amino acids. As DNA, the CDR3 is TGCGCCAGCAGCTTAGACACCGACTATGGCTACACCTTC. Amino acids: CASSLDTDYGYTF.

The chain recombines TRBV30 with TRBJ1-2, with 8 bases matching TRBD1. Germline trimming cut 0 bases from V and 7 bases from J; bases unmatched to any gene: 13. The CDR3 contains 16 residues. The germline CDR1 and CDR2 sequences are GTSNPN and SVGIG (reference sequence). Here the CDR3 reads CAWSVLEGRGLLGYTF. The CDR3 DNA reads TGTGCCTGGAGTGTACTTGAGGGCAGGGGGCTTCTTGGCTACACCTTC. Variable domain in full (rest from reference TRBV30 and TRBJ1-2): SQTIHQWPATLVQPVGSPLSLECTVEGTSNPNLYWYRQAAGRGLQLLFYSVGIGQISSEVPQNLSASRPQDRQFILSSKKLLLSDSGFYLCAWSVLEGRGLLGYTFGSGTRLTVV.